The T cell receptor (beta chain) described here comes from a study of shared clonotypes between healthy human individuals. Background on the study: Each donor contributed plates that comprised three CD4 naive, three CD4 memory, two CD8 naive and one CD8 memory. Overall study findings and caveats: In the sorted subsets, rarefaction showed sequencing was incomplete despite large depth.

A single count supports this clone. Its antigen is as yet unknown. The data were produced by immunoSEQ multiplex PCR, yet TCRdb's version contains in-frame clones alone and is incomplete. The data contain 2 million to 2.5 million clones, over 90% of them singletons. Sequencing was carried out using naive CD4+ T cells from PBMCs. Subset in this sample: CD45RA+ positively selected. This TCR was sampled from a man younger than 35 in good health. Some clones in this sample may be carry-over from other donors' samples.

The chain's CDR3 is CASSDDFSYEQYF. DNA of the CDR3: TGTGCCAGCAGTGATGACTTCTCCTACGAGCAGTACTTC. The chain employs TRBV2 and TRBJ2-7; unclear D gene. V was trimmed by 3 bases and J by 0 bases, leaving 6 bases between them. From germline, CDR1 is SNHLY and CDR2 FYNNEI. The CDR3 runs to 13 residues.